These T cell receptor beta chains were read from a single sample in a study of CD8 T cells in Susac syndrome. Each CDR3 protein gets one entry after TCRdb re-called the immunoSEQ multiplex PCR reads with MiXCR. Here the sample spans some 130,000 distinct CDR3 sequences, just under 95% being singletons. The sample consisted of CD8+ T cells from PBMCs. Receptors were obtained from a human donor with Susac syndrome. Both conserved end residues are trimmed from each CDR3.

V: TRBV29-1
J: TRBJ1-2
CDR3: SVEDPGTSSPYGYT

V: TRBV7-6
J: TRBJ2-4
CDR3: ASSLEGSDIQY

V: TRBV10-3
J: TRBJ1-2
CDR3: AISDFDRGTYGYT

V: TRBV11-2
J: TRBJ2-3
CDR3: ASSFPRWGYTQY

V: TRBV12-3/TRBV12-4
J: TRBJ1-2
CDR3: ASSLAIYYGYT

V: TRBV29-1
J: TRBJ2-7
CDR3: SVESGQEYEQY

V: TRBV7-3
J: TRBJ2-4
CDR3: ASSLLGTTTLAKNIQY

V: TRBV3-1
J: TRBJ1-2
CDR3: ASSQEVEASDYGYT

V: TRBV20-1
J: TRBJ2-5
CDR3: SAGEGTSQETQY

V: TRBV5-6
J: TRBJ2-7
CDR3: ASSPIGYEQY

V: TRBV7-3
J: TRBJ1-1
CDR3: ASTPGQIDTEAF